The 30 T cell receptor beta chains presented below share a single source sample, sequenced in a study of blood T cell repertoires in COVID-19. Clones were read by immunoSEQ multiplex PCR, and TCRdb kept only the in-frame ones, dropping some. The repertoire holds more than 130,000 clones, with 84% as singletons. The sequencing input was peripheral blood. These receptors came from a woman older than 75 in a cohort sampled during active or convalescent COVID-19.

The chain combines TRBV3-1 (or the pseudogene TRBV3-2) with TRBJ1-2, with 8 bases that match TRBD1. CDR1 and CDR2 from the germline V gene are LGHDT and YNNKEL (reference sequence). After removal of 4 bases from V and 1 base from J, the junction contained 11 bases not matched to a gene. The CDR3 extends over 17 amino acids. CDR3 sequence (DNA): TGTGCCAGCAGCCCACACCGCGACAGGGGATATAACTATGGCTACACCTTC. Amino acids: CASSPHRDRGYNYGYTF.

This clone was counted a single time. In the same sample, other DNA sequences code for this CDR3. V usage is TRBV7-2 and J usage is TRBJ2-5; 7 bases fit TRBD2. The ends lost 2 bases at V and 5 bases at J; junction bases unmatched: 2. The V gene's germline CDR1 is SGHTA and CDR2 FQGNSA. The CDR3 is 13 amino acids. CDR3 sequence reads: CASSLTGGETQYF. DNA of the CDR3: TGTGCCAGCAGCTTAACCGGGGGGGAGACCCAGTACTTC. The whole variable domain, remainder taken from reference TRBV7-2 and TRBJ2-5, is GAGVSQSPSNKVTEKGKDVELRCDPISGHTALYWYRQSLGQGLEFLIYFQGNSAPDKSGLPSDRFSAERTGGSVSTLTIQRTQQEDSAVYLCASSLTGGETQYFGPGTRLLVL.

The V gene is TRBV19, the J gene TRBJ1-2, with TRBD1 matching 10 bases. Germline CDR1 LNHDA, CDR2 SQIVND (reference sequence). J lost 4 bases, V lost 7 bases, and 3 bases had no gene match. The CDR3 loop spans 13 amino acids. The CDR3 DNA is TGTGCCAGTAAAGACAGGGGGCTCTATGGCTACACCTTC. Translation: CASKDRGLYGYTF.

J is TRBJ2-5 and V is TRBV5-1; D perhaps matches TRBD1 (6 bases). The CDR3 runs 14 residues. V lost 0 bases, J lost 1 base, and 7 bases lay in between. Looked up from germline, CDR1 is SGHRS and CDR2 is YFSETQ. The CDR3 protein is CASSLGGGQETQYF. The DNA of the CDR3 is TGCGCCAGCAGCTTGGGAGGGGGCCAAGAGACCCAGTACTTC.

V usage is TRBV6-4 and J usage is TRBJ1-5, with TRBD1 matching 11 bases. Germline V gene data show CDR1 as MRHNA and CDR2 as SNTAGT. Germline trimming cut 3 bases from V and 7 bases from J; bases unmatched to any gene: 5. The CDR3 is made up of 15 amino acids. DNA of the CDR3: TGTGCCAGCAGTGATAGGACAGGGGGCAGCCAGCCCCAGCATTTT. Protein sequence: CASSDRTGGSQPQHF.

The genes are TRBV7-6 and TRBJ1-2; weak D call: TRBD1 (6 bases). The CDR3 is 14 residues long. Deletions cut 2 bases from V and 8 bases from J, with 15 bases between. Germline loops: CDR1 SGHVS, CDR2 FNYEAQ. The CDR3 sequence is CASSLQMDSPGYTF. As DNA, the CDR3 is TGTGCCAGCAGCTTACAAATGGACAGTCCCGGCTACACCTTC.

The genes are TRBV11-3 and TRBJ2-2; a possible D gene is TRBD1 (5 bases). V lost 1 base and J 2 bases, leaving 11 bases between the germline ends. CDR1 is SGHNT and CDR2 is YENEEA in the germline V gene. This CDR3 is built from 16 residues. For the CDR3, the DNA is TGTGCCAGCAGCTTAGGTGGGCAGGGAAACACCGGGGAGCTGTTTTTT. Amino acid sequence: CASSLGGQGNTGELFF.

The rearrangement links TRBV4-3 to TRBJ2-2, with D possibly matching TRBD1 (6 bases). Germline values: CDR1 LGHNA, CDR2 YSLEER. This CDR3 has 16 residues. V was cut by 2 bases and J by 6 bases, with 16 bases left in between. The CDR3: CASSQLTGTYSGELFF. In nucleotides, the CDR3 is TGCGCCAGCAGCCAACTTACCGGGACATATTCCGGGGAGCTGTTTTTT.

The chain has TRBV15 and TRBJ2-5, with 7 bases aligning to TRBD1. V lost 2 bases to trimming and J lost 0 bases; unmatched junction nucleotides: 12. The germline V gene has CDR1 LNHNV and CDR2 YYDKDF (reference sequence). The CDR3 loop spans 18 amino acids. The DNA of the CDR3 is TGTGCCACCAGCAGAAACCCCCCGGGACAGCCGTACCAAGAGACCCAGTACTTC. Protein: CATSRNPPGQPYQETQYF.

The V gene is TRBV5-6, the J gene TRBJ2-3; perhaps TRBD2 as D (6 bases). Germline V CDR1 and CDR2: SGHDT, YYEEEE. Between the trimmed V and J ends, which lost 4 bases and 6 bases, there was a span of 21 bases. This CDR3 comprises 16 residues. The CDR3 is CASSQAPAGMVDTQYF. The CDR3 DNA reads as TGTGCCAGCAGCCAGGCGCCCGCGGGGATGGTGGATACGCAGTATTTT. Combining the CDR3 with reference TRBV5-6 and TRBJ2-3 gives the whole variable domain DAGVTQSPTHLIKTRGQQVTLRCSPKSGHDTVSWYQQALGQGPQFIFQYYEEEERQRGNFPDRFSGHQFPNYSSELNVNALLLGDSALYLCASSQAPAGMVDTQYFGPGTRLTVL.

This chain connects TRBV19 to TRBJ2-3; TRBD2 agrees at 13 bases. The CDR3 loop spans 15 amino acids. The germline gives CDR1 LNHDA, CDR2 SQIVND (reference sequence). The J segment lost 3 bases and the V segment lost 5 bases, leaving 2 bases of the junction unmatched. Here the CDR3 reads CASSRTSGGTDTQYF. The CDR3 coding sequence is TGTGCCAGTAGTCGGACTAGCGGGGGTACAGATACGCAGTATTTT.

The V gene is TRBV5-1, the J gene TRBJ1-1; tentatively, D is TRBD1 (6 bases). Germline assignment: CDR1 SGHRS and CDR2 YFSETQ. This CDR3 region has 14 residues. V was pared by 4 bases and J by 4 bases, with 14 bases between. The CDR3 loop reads CASSEGGFGTEAFF. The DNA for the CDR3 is TGCGCCAGCAGCGAGGGGGGGTTCGGCACTGAAGCTTTCTTT.

CDR3 sequence (DNA): TGTGCCAGCAGCCATTACGGTGTGAACACTGAAGCTTTCTTT. Translating it yields CASSHYGVNTEAFF. The V and J genes are TRBV3-1 (or the pseudogene TRBV3-2) and TRBJ1-1, with no clear D. V was cut by 3 bases and J by 0 bases, with 8 bases left in between. From germline, CDR1 is LGHDT and CDR2 YNNKEL (reference sequence). The CDR3 contains 14 residues.

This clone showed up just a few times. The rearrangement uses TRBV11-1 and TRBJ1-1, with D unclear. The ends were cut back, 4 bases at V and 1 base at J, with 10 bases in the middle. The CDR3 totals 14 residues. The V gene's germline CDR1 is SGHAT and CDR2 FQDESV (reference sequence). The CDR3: CASSSAIENTEAFF. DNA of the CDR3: TGTGCCAGCAGCTCCGCGATTGAGAACACTGAAGCTTTCTTT. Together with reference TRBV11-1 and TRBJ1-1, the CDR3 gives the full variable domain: EAEVAQSPRYKITEKSQAVAFWCDPISGHATLYWYRQILGQGPELLVQFQDESVVDDSQLPKDRFSAERLKGVDSTLKIQPAELGDSAMYLCASSSAIENTEAFFGQGTRLTVV.

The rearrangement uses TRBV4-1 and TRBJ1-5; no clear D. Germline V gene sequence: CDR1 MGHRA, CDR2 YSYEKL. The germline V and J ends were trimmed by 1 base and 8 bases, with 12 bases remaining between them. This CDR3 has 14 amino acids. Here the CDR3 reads CASSQVAGSEPQHF. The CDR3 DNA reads TGCGCCAGCAGCCAAGTAGCCGGGTCGGAGCCCCAGCATTTT.

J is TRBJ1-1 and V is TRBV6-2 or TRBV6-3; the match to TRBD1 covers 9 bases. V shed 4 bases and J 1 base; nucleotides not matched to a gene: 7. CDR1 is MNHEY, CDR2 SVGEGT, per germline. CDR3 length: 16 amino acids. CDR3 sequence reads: CASSSKQGAGNTEAFF. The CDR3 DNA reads TGTGCCAGCAGTTCTAAACAGGGGGCAGGGAACACTGAAGCTTTCTTT.

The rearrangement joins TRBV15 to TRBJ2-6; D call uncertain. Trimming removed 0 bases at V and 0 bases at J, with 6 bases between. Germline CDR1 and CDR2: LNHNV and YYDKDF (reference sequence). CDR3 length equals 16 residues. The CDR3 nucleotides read TGTGCCACCAGCAGAGATTCCGGCTCTGGGGCCAACGTCCTGACTTTC. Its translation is CATSRDSGSGANVLTF.

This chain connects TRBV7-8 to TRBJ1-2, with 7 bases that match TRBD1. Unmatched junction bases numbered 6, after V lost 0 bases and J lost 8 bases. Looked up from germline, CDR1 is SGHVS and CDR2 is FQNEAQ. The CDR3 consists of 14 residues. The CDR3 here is CASSLAGQGEGYTF. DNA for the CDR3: TGTGCCAGCAGCTTAGCGGGTCAGGGGGAGGGCTACACCTTC.

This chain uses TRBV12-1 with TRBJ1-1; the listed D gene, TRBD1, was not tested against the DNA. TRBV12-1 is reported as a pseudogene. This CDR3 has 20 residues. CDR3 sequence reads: CASSLSPRHRVPMKNTEAFF. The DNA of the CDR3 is TGTGCCAGCAGCTTGTCTCCGCGTCACAGGGTCCCCATGAAGAACACTGAAGCTTTCTTT.

The CDR3 sequence: CASSLDPGNQPQHF. As DNA, the CDR3 is TGCGCCAGCAGCCTAGACCCGGGCAATCAGCCCCAGCATTTT. The V and J genes are TRBV5-1 and TRBJ1-5; D unresolved. Trimming took 4 bases from V and 2 from J, leaving 10 bases between them. Germline V lookup: CDR1 SGHRS, CDR2 YFSETQ. This CDR3 spans 14 amino acids. The full variable domain, with the rest looked up from reference TRBV5-1 and TRBJ1-5, is KAGVTQTPRYLIKTRGQQVTLSCSPISGHRSVSWYQQTPGQGLQFLFEYFSETQRNKGNFPGRFSGRQFSNSRSEMNVSTLELGDSALYLCASSLDPGNQPQHFGDGTRLSIL.

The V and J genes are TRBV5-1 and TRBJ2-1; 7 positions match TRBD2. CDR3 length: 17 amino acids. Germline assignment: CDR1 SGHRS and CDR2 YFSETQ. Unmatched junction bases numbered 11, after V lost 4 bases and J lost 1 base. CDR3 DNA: TGCGCCAGCAGCCCGCGGTGGCTAGCGGATTCCTACAATGAGCAGTTCTTC. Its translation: CASSPRWLADSYNEQFF.

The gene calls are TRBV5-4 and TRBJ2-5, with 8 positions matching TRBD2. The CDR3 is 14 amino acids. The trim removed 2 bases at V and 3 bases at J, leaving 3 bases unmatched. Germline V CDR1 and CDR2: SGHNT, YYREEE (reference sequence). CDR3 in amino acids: CASSFGAGEETQYF. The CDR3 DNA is TGTGCCAGCAGCTTCGGAGCGGGGGAAGAGACCCAGTACTTC. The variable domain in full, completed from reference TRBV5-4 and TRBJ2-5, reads ETGVTQSPTHLIKTRGQQVTLRCSSQSGHNTVSWYQQALGQGPQFIFQYYREEENGRGNFPPRFSGLQFPNYSSELNVNALELDDSALYLCASSFGAGEETQYFGPGTRLLVL.

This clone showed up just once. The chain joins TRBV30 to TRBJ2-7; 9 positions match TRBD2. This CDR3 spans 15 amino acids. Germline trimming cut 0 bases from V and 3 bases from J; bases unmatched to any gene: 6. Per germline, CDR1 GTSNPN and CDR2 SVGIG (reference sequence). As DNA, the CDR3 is TGTGCCTGGAGTGTACCCAGCGGGGGGTACTACGAGCAGTACTTC. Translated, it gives CAWSVPSGGYYEQYF.

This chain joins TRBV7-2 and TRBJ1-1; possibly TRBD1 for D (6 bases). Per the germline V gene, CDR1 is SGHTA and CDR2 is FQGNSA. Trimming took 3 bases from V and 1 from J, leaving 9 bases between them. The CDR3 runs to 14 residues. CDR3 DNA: TGTGCCAGCAGCTTCGGACAGTGGAACACTGAAGCTTTCTTT. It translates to CASSFGQWNTEAFF.

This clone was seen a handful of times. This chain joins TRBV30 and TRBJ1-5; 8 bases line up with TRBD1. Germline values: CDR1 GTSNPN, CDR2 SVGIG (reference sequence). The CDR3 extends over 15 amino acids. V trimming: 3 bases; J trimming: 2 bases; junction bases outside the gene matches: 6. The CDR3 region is CAWRVQGEGNQPQHF. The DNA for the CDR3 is TGTGCCTGGAGGGTACAGGGGGAGGGCAATCAGCCCCAGCATTTT.

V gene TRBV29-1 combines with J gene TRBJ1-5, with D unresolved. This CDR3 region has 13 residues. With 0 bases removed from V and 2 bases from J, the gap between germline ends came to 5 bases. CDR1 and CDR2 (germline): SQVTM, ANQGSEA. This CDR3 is CSVEDFCNQPQHF. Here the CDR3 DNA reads TGCAGCGTTGAAGATTTCTGCAATCAGCCCCAGCATTTT. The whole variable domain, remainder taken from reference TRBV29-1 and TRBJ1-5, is SAVISQKPSRDICQRGTSLTIQCQVDSQVTMMFWYRQQPGQSLTLIATANQGSEATYESGFVIDKFPISRPNLTFSTLTVSNMSPEDSSIYLCSVEDFCNQPQHFGDGTRLSIL.

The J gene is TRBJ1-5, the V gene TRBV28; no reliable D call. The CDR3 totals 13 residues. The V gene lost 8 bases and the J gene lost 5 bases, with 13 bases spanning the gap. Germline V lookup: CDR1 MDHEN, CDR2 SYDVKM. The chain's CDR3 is CASVFQTYQPQHF. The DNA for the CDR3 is TGTGCCAGCGTTTTTCAGACATATCAGCCCCAGCATTTT.

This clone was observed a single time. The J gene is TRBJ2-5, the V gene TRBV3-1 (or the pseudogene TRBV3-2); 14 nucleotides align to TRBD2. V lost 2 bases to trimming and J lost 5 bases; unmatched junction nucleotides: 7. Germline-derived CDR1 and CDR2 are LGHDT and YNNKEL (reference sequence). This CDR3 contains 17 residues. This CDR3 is CASSQPGLAGGGETQYF. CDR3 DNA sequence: TGTGCCAGCAGCCAACCTGGACTAGCGGGGGGTGGGGAGACCCAGTACTTC.

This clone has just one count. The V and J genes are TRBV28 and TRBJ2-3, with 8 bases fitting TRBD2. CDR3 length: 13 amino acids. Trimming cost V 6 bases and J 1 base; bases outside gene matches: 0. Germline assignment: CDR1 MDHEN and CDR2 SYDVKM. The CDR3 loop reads CASRAGGTDTQYF. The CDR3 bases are TGTGCCAGCAGAGCGGGGGGCACAGATACGCAGTATTTT.

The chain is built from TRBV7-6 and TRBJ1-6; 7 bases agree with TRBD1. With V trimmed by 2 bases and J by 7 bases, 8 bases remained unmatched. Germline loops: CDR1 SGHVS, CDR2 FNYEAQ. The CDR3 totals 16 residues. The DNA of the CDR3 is TGTGCCAGCAGCTTATCCCCCGCAGGGGGAAATTCACCCCTCCACTTT. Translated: CASSLSPAGGNSPLHF.